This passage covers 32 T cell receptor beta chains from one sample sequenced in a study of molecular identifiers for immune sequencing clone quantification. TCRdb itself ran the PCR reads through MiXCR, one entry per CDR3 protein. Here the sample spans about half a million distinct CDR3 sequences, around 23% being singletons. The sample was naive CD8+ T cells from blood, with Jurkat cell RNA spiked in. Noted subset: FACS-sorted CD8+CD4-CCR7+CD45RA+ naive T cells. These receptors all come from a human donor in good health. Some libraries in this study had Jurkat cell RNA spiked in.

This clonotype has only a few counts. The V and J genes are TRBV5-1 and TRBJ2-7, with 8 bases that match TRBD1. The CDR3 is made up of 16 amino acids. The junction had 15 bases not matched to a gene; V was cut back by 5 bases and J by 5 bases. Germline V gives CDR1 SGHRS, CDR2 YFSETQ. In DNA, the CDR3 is TGCGCCAGCAGACCGGAGCAGGGGGCAGGGGCCCACGAGCAGTACTTC. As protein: CASRPEQGAGAHEQYF.

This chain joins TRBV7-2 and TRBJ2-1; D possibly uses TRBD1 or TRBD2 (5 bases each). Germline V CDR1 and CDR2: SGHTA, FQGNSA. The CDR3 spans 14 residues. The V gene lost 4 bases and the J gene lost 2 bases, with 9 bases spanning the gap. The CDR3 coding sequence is TGTGCCAGCAGCTGGGGGTTCGCCTACAATGAGCAGTTCTTC. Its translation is CASSWGFAYNEQFF.

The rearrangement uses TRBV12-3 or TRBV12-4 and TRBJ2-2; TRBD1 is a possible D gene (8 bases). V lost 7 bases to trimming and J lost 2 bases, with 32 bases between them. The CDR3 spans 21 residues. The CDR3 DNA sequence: TGTGCCAGCAATTTCGTTCTGGGAGAACAGGGGGGGAACAGAAACACCGGGGAGCTGTTTTTT. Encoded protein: CASNFVLGEQGGNRNTGELFF.

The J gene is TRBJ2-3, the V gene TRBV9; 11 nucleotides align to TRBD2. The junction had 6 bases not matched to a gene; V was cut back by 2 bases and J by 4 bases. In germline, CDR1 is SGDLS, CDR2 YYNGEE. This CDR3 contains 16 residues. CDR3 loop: CASSVSGGARADTQYF. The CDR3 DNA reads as TGTGCCAGCAGCGTTAGCGGGGGGGCCCGGGCAGATACGCAGTATTTT.

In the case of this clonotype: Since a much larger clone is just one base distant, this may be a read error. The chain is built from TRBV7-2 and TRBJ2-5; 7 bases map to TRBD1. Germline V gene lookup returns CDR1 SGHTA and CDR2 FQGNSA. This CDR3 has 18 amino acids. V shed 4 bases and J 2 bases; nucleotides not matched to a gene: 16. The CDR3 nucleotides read TGTGCCAGCAGCTCCCTCCCCACCGGGACAGACGTTCAAGAGACCCAGTACTTC. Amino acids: CASSSLPTGTDVQETQYF.

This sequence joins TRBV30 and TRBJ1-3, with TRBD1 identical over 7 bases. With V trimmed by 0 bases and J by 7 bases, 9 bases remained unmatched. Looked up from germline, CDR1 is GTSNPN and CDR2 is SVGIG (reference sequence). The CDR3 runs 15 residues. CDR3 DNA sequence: TGTGCCTGGAGTGTAGGACAGGCCCTGACTAACACCATATATTTT. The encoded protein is CAWSVGQALTNTIYF.

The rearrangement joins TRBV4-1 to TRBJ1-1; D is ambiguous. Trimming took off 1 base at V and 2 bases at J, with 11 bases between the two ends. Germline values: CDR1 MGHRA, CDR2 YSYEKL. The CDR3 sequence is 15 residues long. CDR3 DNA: TGCGCCAGCAGCCAAGCAAACACCCCAAACACTGAAGCTTTCTTT. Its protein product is CASSQANTPNTEAFF.

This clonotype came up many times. The CDR3 sequence: CASRGGAWDEQYF. The CDR3 DNA is TGTGCCAGCAGAGGGGGGGCCTGGGACGAGCAGTACTTC. This chain links TRBV27 with TRBJ2-7; TRBD2 is a possible D gene (7 bases). Germline V gene lookup returns CDR1 MNHEY and CDR2 SMNVEV (reference sequence). Trimming cost V 6 bases and J 5 bases, with 14 bases left between them. The length of the CDR3 is 13 residues.

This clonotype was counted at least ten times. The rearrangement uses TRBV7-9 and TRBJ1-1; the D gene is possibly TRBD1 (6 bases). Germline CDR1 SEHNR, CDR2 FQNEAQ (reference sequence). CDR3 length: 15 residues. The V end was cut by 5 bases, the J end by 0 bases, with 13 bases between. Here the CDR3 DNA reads TGTGCCAGCAGCCACCAGCAGGGGATGAACACTGAAGCTTTCTTT. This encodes CASSHQQGMNTEAFF.

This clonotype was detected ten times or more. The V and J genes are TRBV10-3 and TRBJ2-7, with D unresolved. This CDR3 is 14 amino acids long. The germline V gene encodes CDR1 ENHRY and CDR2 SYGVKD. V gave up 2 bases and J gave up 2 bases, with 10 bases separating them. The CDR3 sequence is CAISEKQGTYEQYF. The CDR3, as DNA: TGTGCCATCAGTGAGAAGCAAGGGACCTACGAGCAGTACTTC.

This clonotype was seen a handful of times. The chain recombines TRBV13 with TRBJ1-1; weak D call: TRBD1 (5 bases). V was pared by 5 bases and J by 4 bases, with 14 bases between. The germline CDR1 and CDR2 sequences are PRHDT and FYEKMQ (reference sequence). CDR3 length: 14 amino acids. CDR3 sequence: CASSPGGGTTEAFF. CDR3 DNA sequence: TGTGCCAGCAGCCCTGGCGGGGGTACCACTGAAGCTTTCTTT.

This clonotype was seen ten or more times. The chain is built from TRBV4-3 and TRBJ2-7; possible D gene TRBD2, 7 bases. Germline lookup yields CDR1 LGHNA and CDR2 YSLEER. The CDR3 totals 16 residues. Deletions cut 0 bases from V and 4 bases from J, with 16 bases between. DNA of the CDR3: TGCGCCAGCAGCCAAGATCGGGGGGCGCTTAATTACGAGCAGTACTTC. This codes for CASSQDRGALNYEQYF.

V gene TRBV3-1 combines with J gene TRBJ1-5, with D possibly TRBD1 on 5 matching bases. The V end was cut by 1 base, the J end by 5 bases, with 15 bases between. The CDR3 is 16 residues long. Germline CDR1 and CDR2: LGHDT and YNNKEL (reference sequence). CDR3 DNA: TGTGCCAGCAGCCAAGGCATGAGGGAGGGGCATCAGCCCCAGCATTTT. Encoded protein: CASSQGMREGHQPQHF.

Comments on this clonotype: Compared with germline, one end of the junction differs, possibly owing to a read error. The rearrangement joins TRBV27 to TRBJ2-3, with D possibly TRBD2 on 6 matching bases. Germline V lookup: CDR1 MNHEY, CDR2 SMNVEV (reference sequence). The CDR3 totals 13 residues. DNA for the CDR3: TGTGCCAGCAGCCACACTAGCTCAGATGCGCAGTATTTT. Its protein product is CASSHTSSDAQYF.

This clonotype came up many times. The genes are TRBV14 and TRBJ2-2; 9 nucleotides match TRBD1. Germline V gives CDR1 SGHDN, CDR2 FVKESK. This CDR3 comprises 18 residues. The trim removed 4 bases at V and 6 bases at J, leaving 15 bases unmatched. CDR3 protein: CASSPYTGTGTFPGELFF. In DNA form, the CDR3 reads TGTGCCAGCAGCCCTTACACCGGGACAGGGACGTTTCCCGGGGAGCTGTTTTTT.

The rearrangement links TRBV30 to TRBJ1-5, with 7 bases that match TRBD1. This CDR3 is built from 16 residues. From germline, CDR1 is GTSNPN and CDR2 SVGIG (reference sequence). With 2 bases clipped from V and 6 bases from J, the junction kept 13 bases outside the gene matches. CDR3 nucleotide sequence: TGTGCCTGGAGTAGGGGGGTGCCAGGGGGATCTCAGCCCCAGCATTTT. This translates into CAWSRGVPGGSQPQHF.

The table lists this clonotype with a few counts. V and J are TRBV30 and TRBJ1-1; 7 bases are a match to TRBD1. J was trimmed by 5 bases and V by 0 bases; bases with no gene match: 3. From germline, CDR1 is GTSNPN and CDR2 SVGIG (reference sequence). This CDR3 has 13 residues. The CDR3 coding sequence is TGTGCCTGGAGTGTAACAGGGGATACTGAAGCTTTCTTT. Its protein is CAWSVTGDTEAFF.

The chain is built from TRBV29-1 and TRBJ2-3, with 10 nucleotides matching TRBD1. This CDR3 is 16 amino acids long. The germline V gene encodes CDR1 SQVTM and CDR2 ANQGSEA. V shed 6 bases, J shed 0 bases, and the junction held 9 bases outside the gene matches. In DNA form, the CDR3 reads TGCAGCGTAACCGACAGGGGGCGAACTAGCACAGATACGCAGTATTTT. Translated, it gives CSVTDRGRTSTDTQYF.

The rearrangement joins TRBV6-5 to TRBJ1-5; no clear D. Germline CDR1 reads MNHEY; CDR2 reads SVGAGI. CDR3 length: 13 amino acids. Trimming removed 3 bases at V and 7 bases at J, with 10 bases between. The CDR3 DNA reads TGTGCCAGCAGTTATACCCCGGCGCAGCCCCAGCATTTT. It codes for CASSYTPAQPQHF.

The CDR3 bases are TGTGCCAGCAGTTCAAACCTACAGGTCCCCCGGTTCTTC. Its translation: CASSSNLQVPRFF. The gene calls are TRBV28 and TRBJ2-1, with TRBD1 as a possible D gene (5 bases). The ends were cut back, 4 bases at V and 15 bases at J, with 19 bases in the middle. CDR1 and CDR2 (germline): MDHEN, SYDVKM. The CDR3 extends over 13 amino acids.

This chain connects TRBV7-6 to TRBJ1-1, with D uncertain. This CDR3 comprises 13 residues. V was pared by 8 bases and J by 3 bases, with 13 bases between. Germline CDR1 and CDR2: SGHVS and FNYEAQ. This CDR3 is CASSRGPYTEAFF. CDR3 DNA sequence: TGTGCCAGCTCCAGAGGACCCTACACTGAAGCTTTCTTT.

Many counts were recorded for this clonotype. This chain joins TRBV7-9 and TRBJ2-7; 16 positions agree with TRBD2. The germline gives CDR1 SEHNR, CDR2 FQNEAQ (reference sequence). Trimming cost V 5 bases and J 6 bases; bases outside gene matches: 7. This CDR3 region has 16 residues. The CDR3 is CASSPLGTSGRAEQYF. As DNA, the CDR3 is TGTGCCAGCAGCCCGCTAGGGACTAGCGGGAGGGCCGAGCAGTACTTC.

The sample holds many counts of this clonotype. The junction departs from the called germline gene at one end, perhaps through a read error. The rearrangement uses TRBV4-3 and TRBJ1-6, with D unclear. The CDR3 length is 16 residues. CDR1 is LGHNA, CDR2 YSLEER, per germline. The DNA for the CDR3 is TGCGCCAGCAGCAAAGAGATGAACTCCTATAATTCACCCCTCCACTTT. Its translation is CASSKEMNSYNSPLHF.

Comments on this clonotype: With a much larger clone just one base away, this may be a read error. CDR3 amino acids: CAGINQGMNTEAFF. CDR3 nucleotides: TGTGCCGGCATCAACCAGGGGATGAACACTGAAGCTTTCTTT. The chain couples TRBV13 to TRBJ1-1, with D perhaps matching TRBD1 (6 bases). The CDR3 covers 14 residues. V lost 11 bases and J 0 bases, leaving 16 bases between the germline ends. Germline V gene lookup returns CDR1 PRHDT and CDR2 FYEKMQ (reference sequence).

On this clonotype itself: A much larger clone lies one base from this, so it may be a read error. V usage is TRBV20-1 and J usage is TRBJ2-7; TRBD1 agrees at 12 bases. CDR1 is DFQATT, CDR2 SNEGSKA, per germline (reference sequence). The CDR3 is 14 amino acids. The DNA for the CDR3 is TGCAGTGCTTATGCCGGGACAGGGGGCTACGAGCAGTGCTTC. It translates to CSAYAGTGGYEQCF.

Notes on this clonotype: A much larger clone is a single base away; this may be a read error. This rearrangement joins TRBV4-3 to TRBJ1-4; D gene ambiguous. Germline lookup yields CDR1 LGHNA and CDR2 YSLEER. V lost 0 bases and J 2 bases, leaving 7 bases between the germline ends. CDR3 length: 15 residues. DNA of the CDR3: TGCGCCAGCAGCCAAGATGTGGGTACTAATGAAAAACTGTTTTTT. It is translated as CASSQDVGTNEKLFF.

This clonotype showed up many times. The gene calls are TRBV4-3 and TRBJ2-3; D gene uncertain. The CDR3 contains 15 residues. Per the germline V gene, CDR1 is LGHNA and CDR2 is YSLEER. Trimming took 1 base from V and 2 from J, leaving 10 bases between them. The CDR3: CASSQGTPITDTQYF. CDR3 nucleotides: TGCGCCAGCAGCCAAGGAACGCCCATCACAGATACGCAGTATTTT.

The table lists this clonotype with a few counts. CDR3 amino acids: CASSYTGTNEKLFF. In DNA, the CDR3 is TGCGCCAGCAGTTATACGGGAACTAATGAAAAACTGTTTTTT. V gene TRBV10-2 combines with J gene TRBJ1-4; D not resolved. V lost 5 bases to trimming and J lost 1 base, with 8 bases between them. Germline CDR1 WSHSY, CDR2 SAAADI. The length of the CDR3 is 14 residues.

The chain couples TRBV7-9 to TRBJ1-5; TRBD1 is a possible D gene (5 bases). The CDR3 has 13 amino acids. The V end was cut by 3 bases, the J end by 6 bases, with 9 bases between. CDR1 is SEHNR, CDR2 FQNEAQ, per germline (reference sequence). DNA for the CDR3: TGTGCCAGCAGCTTTCCGGGGGTTCAGCCCCAGCATTTT. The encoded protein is CASSFPGVQPQHF.

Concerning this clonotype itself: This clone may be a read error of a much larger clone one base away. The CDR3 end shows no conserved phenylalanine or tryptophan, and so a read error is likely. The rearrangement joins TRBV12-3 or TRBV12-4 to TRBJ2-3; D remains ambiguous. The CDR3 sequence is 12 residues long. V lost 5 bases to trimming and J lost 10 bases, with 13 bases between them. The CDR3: CASSTPAASQYS. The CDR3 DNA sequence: TGTGCCAGCAGTACCCCCGCCGCCTCGCAGTATTCT.

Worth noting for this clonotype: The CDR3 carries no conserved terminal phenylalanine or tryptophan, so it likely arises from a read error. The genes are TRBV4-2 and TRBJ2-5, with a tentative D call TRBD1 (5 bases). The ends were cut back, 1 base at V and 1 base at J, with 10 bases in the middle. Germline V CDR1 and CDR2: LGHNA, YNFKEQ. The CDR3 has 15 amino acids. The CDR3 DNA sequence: TGTGCCAGCAGCCAAGTCCCAGGGTTCCAAGAGACCCAGTACTAC. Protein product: CASSQVPGFQETQYY.

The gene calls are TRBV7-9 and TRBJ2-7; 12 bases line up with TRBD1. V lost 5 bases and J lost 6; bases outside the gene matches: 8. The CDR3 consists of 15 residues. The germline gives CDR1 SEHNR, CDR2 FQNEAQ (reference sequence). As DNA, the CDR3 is TGTGCCAGCAGCCGCGACCGGGACAGGGGGCGCGAGCAGTACTTC. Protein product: CASSRDRDRGREQYF.